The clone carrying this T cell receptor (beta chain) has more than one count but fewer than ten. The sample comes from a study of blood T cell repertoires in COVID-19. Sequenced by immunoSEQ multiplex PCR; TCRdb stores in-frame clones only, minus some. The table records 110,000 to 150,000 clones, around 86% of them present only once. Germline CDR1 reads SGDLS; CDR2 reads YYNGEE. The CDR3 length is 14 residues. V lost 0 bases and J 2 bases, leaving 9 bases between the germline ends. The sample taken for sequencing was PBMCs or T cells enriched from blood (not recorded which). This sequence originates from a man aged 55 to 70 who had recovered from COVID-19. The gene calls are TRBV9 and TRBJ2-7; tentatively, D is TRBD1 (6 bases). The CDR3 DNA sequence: TGTGCCAGCAGCGTAGGGGACAATACCTACGAGCAGTACTTC. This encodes CASSVGDNTYEQYF.